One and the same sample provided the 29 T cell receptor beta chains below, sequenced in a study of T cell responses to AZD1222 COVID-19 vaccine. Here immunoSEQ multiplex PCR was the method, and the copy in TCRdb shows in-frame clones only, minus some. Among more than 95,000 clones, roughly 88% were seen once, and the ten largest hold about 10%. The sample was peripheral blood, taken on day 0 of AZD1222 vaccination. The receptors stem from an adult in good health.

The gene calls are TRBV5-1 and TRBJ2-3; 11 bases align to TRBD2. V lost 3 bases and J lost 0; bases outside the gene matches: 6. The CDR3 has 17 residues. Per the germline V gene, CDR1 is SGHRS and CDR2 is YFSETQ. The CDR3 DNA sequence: TGCGCCAGCAGCTCCGGACTAGCGGGCCCTAGCACAGATACGCAGTATTTT. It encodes CASSSGLAGPSTDTQYF.

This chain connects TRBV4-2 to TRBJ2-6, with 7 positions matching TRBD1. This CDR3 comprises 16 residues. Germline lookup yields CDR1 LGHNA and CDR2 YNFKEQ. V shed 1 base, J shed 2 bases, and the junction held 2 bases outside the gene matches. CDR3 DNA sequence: TGTGCCAGCAGCCAAGGACAGGGAGCTGGGGCCAACGTCCTGACTTTC. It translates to CASSQGQGAGANVLTF.

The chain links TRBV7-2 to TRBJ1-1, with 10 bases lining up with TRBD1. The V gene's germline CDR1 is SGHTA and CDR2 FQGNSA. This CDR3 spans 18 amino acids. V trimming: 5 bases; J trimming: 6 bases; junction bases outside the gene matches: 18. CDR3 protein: CASSLRMILAGQGSEAFF. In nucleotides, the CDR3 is TGTGCCAGCAGCCTGAGGATGATTCTTGCGGGACAGGGGTCTGAAGCTTTCTTT.

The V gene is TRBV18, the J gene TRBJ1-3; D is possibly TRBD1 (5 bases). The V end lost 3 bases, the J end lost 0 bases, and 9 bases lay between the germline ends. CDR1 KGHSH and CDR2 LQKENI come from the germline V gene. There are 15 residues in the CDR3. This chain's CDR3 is CASSPDSFSGNTIYF. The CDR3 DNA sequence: TGTGCCAGCTCACCCGACAGCTTCTCTGGAAACACCATATATTTT. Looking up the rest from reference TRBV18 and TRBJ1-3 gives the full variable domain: NAGVMQNPRHLVRRRGQEARLRCSPMKGHSHVYWYRQLPEEGLKFMVYLQKENIIDESGMPKERFSAEFPKEGPSILRIQQVVRGDSAAYFCASSPDSFSGNTIYFGEGSWLTVV.

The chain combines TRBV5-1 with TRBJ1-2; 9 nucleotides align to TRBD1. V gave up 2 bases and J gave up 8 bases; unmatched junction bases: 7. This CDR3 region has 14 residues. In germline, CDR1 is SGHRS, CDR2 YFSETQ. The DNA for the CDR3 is TGCGCCAGCAGCTTAGGGACAGGGATTTACGGCTACACCTTC. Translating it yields CASSLGTGIYGYTF.

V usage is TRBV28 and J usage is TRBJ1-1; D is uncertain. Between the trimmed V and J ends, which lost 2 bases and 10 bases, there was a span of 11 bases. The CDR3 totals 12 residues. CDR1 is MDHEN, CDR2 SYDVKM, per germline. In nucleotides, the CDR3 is TGTGCCAGCAGTTTACGAAGGGATGGAGCTTTCTTT. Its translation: CASSLRRDGAFF.

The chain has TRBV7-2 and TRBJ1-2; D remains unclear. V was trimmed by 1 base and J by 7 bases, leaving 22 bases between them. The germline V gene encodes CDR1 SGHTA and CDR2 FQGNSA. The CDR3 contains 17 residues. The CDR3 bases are TGTGCCAGCAGCTTAGTGCCCGGAGGGCAGGCGGCGGCTGGCTACACCTTC. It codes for CASSLVPGGQAAAGYTF.

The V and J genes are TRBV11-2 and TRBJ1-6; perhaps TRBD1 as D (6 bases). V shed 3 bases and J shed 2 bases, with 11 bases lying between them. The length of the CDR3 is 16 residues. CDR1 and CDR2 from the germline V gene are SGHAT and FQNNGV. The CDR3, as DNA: TGTGCCAGCAGCTTGAACCAGGGGACCTATAATTCACCCCTCCACTTT. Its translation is CASSLNQGTYNSPLHF.

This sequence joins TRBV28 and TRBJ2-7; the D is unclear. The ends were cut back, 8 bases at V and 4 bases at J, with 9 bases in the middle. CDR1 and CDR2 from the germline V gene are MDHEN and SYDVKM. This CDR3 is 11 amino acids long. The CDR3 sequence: CASSSIYEQYF. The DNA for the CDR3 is TGTGCCAGCTCCTCAATTTACGAGCAGTACTTC.

The CDR3 loop is CSATPADGYTF. Written as DNA, the CDR3 is TGCAGTGCTACCCCTGCAGATGGCTACACCTTC. The chain uses TRBV20-1 and TRBJ1-2; D gene ambiguous. The CDR3 extends over 11 amino acids. The ends were cut back, 4 bases at V and 6 bases at J, with 9 bases in the middle. Germline V gene sequence: CDR1 DFQATT, CDR2 SNEGSKA (reference sequence).

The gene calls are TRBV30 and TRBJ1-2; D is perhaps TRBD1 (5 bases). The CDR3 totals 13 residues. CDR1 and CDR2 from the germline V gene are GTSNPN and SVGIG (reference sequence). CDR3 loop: CAAETGAFYGYTF. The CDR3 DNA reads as TGTGCGGCGGAGACCGGGGCCTTTTATGGCTACACCTTC.

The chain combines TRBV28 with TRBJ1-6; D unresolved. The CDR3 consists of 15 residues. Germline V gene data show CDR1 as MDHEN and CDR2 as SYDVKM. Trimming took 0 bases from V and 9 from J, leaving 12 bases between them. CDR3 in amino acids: CASSLWDSGISPLHF. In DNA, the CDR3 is TGTGCCAGCAGTTTATGGGATAGCGGGATTTCACCCCTCCACTTT. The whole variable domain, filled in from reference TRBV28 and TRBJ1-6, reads DVKVTQSSRYLVKRTGEKVFLECVQDMDHENMFWYRQDPGLGLRLIYFSYDVKMKEKGDIPEGYSVSREKKERFSLILESASTNQTSMYLCASSLWDSGISPLHFGNGTRLTVT.

This CDR3 reads CASSLDWAATYEQYF. Written as DNA, the CDR3 is TGCGCCAGCAGCTTGGATTGGGCAGCAACCTACGAGCAGTACTTC. The chain uses TRBV5-1 and TRBJ2-7; D ambiguous. The germline gives CDR1 SGHRS, CDR2 YFSETQ. V was shortened by 0 bases and J by 2 bases, with 12 bases between the two germline ends. The CDR3 runs to 15 residues.

CDR3 in amino acids: CASSQTSGGWNEQFF. The CDR3 region has the DNA TGTGCCAGCAGCCAGACGAGCGGGGGTTGGAATGAGCAGTTCTTC. This sequence joins TRBV7-2 and TRBJ2-1, with TRBD2 matching over 8 bases. The germline V gene encodes CDR1 SGHTA and CDR2 FQGNSA. With 5 bases clipped from V and 7 bases from J, the junction kept 10 bases outside the gene matches. The CDR3 length is 15 residues. Full variable domain (remainder filled in from reference TRBV7-2 and TRBJ2-1): GAGVSQSPSNKVTEKGKDVELRCDPISGHTALYWYRQSLGQGLEFLIYFQGNSAPDKSGLPSDRFSAERTGGSVSTLTIQRTQQEDSAVYLCASSQTSGGWNEQFFGPGTRLTVL.

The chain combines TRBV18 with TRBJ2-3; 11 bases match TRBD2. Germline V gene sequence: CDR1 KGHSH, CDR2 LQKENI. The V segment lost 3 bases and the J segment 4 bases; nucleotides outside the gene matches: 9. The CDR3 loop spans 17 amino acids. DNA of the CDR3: TGTGCCAGCTCACCGATCTTAGCGGGGGGGCCGGCAGATACGCAGTATTTT. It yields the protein CASSPILAGGPADTQYF.

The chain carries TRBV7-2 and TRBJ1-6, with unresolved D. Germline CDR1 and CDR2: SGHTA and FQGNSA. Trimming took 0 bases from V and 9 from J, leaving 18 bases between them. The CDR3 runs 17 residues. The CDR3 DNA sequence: TGTGCCAGCAGCTTAGCGAGCGGGCCAACAATGGGTTCACCCCTCCACTTT. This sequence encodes CASSLASGPTMGSPLHF.

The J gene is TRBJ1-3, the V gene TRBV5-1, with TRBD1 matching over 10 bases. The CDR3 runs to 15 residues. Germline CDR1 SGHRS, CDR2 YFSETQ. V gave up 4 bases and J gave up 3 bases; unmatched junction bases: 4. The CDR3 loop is CASSRGQGGGNTIYF. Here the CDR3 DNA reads TGCGCCAGCAGCCGCGGACAGGGGGGTGGAAACACCATATATTTT. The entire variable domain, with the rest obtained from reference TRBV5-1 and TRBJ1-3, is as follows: KAGVTQTPRYLIKTRGQQVTLSCSPISGHRSVSWYQQTPGQGLQFLFEYFSETQRNKGNFPGRFSGRQFSNSRSEMNVSTLELGDSALYLCASSRGQGGGNTIYFGEGSWLTVV.

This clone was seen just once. This chain's CDR3 is CASSTHRSSYEQYF. The CDR3 bases are TGTGCCAGTAGTACGCACAGGAGCTCCTACGAGCAGTACTTC. This rearrangement joins TRBV19 to TRBJ2-7; TRBD1 is a possible D gene (5 bases). Germline V gene sequence: CDR1 LNHDA, CDR2 SQIVND (reference sequence). V was trimmed by 4 bases and J by 0 bases, leaving 10 bases between them. This CDR3 comprises 14 residues. Filled out from reference TRBV19 and TRBJ2-7, the complete variable domain reads DGGITQSPKYLFRKEGQNVTLSCEQNLNHDAMYWYRQDPGQGLRLIYYSQIVNDFQKGDIAEGYSVSREKKESFPLTVTSAQKNPTAFYLCASSTHRSSYEQYFGPGTRLTVT.

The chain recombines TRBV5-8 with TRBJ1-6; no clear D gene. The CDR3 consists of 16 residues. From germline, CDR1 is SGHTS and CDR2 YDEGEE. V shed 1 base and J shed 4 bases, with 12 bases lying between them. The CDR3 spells CASSLSWSTYNSPLHF. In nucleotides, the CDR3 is TGTGCCAGCAGCTTGTCCTGGTCCACATATAATTCACCCCTCCACTTT.

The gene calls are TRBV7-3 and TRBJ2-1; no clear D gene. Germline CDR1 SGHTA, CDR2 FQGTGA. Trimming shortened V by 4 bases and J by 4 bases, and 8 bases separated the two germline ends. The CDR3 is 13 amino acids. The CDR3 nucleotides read TGTGCCAGCAGCTCCCGGCGGTACAATGAGCAGTTCTTC. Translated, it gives CASSSRRYNEQFF.

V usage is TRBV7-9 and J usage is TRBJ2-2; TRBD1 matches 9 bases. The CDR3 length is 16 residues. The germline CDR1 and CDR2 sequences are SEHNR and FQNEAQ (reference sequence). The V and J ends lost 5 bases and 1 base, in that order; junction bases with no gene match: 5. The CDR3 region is CASSPTGGLNTGELFF. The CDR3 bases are TGTGCCAGCAGCCCCACAGGGGGCTTGAACACCGGGGAGCTGTTTTTT. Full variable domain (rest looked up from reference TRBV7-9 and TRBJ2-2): DTGVSQNPRHKITKRGQNVTFRCDPISEHNRLYWYRQTLGQGPEFLTYFQNEAQLEKSRLLSDRFSAERPKGSFSTLEIQRTEQGDSAMYLCASSPTGGLNTGELFFGEGSRLTVL.

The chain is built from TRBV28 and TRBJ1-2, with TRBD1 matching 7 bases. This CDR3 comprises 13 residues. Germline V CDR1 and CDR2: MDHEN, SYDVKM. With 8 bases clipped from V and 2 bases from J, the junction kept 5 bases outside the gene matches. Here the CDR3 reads CASGRGLNYGYTF. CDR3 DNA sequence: TGTGCCAGCGGGAGGGGGCTCAACTATGGCTACACCTTC.

The CDR3 spells CASSYAGELFF. CDR3 coding DNA: TGTGCCAGCAGTTATGCCGGGGAGCTGTTTTTT. The chain joins TRBV6-2 or TRBV6-3 to TRBJ2-2; D not resolved. The CDR3 contains 11 residues. V was pared by 3 bases and J by 6 bases, with 2 bases between. The germline gives CDR1 MNHEY, CDR2 SVGEGT.

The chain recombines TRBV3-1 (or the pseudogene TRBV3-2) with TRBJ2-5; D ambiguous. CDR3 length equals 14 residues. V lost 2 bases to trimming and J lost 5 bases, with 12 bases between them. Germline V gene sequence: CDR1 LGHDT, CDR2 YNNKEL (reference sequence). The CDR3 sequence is CASSQSRSGETQYF. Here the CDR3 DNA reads TGTGCCAGCAGCCAATCTAGGTCCGGGGAGACCCAGTACTTC.

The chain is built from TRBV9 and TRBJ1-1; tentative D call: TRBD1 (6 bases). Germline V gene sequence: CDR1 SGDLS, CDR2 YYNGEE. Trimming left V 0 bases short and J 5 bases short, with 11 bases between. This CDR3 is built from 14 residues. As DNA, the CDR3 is TGTGCCAGCAGCGTAGGAGGGGGAGGAACTGAAGCTTTCTTT. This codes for CASSVGGGGTEAFF.

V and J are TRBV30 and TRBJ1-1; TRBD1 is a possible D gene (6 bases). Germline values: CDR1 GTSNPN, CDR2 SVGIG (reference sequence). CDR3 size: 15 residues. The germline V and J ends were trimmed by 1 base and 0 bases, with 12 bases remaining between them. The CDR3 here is CAWSGTVLMNTEAFF. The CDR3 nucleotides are TGTGCCTGGAGTGGGACAGTTCTCATGAACACTGAAGCTTTCTTT. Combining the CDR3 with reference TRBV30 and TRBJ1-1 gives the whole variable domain SQTIHQWPATLVQPVGSPLSLECTVEGTSNPNLYWYRQAAGRGLQLLFYSVGIGQISSEVPQNLSASRPQDRQFILSSKKLLLSDSGFYLCAWSGTVLMNTEAFFGQGTRLTVV.

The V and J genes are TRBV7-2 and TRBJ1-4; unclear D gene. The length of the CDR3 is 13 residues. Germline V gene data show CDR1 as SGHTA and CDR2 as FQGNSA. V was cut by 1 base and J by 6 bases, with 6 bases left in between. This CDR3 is CASSLEYDEKLFF. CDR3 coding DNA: TGTGCCAGCAGCTTAGAGTATGATGAAAAACTGTTTTTT.

The CDR3 here is CASSLTYDYEQYF. The CDR3, as DNA: TGTGCCAGCAGCTTAACATATGACTACGAGCAGTACTTC. The gene calls are TRBV7-9 and TRBJ2-7; no reliable D call. The V gene lost 2 bases and the J gene lost 3 bases, with 8 bases spanning the gap. The CDR3 sequence is 13 residues long. Germline-derived CDR1 and CDR2 are SEHNR and FQNEAQ (reference sequence).

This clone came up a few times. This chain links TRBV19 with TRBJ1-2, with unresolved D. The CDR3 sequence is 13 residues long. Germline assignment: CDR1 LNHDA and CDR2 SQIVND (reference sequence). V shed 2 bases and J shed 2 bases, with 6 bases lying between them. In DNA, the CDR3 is TGTGCCAGTAGTATAAACCTGAACTATGGCTACACCTTC. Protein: CASSINLNYGYTF.